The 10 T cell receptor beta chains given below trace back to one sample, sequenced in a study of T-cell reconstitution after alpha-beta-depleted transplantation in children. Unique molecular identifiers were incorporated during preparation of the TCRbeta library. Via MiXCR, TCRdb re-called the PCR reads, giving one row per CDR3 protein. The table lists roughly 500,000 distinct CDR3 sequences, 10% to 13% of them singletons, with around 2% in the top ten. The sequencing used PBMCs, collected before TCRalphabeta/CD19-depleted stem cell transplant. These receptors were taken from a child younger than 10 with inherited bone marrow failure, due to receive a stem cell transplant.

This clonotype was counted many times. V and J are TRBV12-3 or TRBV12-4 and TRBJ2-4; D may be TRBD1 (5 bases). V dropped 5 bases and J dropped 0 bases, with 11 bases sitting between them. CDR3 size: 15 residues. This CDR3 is CASSPSGLAKNIQYF. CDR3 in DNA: TGTGCCAGCAGTCCCTCAGGGCTAGCCAAAAACATTCAGTACTTC.

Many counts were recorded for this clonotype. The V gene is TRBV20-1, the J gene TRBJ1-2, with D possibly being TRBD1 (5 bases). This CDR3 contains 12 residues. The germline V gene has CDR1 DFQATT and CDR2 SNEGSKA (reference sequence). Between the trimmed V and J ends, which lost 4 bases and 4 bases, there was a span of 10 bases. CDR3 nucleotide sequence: TGCAGTGCTACCGACAGCTCCTATGGCTACACCTTC. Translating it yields CSATDSSYGYTF.

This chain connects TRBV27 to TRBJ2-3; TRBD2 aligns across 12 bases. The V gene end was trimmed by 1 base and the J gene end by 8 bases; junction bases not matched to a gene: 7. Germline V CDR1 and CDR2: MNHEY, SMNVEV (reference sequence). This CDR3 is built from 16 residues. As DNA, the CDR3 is TGTGCCAGCAGTTTATTACTAGCGGGAGGCGGTAGTACGCAGTATTTT. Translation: CASSLLLAGGGSTQYF.

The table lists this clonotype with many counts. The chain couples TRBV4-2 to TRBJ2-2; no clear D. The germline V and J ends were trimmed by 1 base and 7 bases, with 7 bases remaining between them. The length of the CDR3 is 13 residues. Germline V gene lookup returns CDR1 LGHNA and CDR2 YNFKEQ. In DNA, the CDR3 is TGTGCCAGCAGCCAAGCTCTAGACGGGGAGCTGTTTTTT. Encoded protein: CASSQALDGELFF.

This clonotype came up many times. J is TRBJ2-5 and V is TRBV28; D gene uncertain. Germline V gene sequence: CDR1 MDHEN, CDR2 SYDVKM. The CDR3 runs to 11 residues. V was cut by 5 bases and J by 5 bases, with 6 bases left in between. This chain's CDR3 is CASSLHETQYF. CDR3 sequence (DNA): TGTGCCAGCAGTCTCCACGAGACCCAGTACTTC.

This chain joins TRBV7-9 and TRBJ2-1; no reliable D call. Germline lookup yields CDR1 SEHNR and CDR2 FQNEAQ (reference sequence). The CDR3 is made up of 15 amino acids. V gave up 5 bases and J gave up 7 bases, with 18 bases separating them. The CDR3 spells CASSPSLAPGNEQFF. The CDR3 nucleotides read TGTGCCAGCAGCCCGTCGTTGGCCCCAGGTAATGAGCAGTTCTTC.

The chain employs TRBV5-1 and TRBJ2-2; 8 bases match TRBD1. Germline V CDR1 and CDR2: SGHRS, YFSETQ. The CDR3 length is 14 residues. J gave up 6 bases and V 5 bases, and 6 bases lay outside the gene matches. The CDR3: CASSGQGRSGELFF. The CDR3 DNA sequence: TGCGCCAGCAGTGGACAGGGCAGGTCCGGGGAGCTGTTTTTT.

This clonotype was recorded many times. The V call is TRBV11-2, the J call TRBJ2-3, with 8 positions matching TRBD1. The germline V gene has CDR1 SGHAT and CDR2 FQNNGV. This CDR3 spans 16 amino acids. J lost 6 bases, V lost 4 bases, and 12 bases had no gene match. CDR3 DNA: TGTGCCAGCAGCTGGGGGACAGGAGCGATATGGGATACGCAGTATTTT. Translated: CASSWGTGAIWDTQYF. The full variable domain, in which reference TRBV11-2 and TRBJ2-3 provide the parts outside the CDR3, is EAGVAQSPRYKIIEKRQSVAFWCNPISGHATLYWYQQILGQGPKLLIQFQNNGVVDDSQLPKDRFSAERLKGVDSTLKIQPAKLEDSAVYLCASSWGTGAIWDTQYFGPGTRLTVL.

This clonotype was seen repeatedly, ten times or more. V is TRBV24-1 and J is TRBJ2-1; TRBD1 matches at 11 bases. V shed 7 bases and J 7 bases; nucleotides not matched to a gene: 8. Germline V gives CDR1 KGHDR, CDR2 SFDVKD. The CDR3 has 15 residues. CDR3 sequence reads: CATSAIRDRGNEQFF. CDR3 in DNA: TGTGCCACCAGCGCGATAAGGGACAGGGGGAATGAGCAGTTCTTC.

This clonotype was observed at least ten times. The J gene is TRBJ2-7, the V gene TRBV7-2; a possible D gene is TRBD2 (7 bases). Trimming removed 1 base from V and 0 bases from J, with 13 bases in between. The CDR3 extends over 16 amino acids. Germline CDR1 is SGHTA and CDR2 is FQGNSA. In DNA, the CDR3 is TGTGCCAGCAGCTTAGGGGGCGGGGGCCTCTCCTACGAGCAGTACTTC. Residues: CASSLGGGGLSYEQYF. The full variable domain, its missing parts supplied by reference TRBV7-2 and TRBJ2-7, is GAGVSQSPSNKVTEKGKDVELRCDPISGHTALYWYRQSLGQGLEFLIYFQGNSAPDKSGLPSDRFSAERTGGSVSTLTIQRTQQEDSAVYLCASSLGGGGLSYEQYFGPGTRLTVT.